Following are 26 T cell receptor beta chains from one sample sequenced in a study of blood T cell repertoires in COVID-19. Sequenced by immunoSEQ multiplex PCR; TCRdb stores in-frame clones only, minus some. The sample contains almost 400,000 clones, approximately 87% of which appear only once. Sequencing was performed on peripheral blood. All receptors come from a woman in her sixties or seventies with COVID-19, enrolled during active disease.

V and J are TRBV6-5 and TRBJ1-5; 7 nucleotides agree with TRBD1. The CDR3 spans 15 residues. The germline gives CDR1 MNHEY, CDR2 SVGAGI. J lost 4 bases, V lost 6 bases, and 9 bases had no gene match. In DNA form, the CDR3 reads TGTGCCAGCAGGAGGAAGGGGACAGCGAATCAGCCCCAGCATTTT. Translating gives CASRRKGTANQPQHF.

This chain joins TRBV2 and TRBJ1-2; D is possibly TRBD1 (5 bases). CDR1 SNHLY and CDR2 FYNNEI come from the germline V gene. The CDR3 sequence is 14 residues long. V was shortened by 6 bases and J by 3 bases, with 14 bases between the two germline ends. The CDR3 DNA sequence: TGTGCCAGCAGGCAAGGGGTTGCCTACTATGGCTACACCTTC. It is translated as CASRQGVAYYGYTF.

The chain joins TRBV28 to TRBJ2-1; the D gene is possibly TRBD1 (5 bases). V was pared by 5 bases and J by 6 bases, with 11 bases between. Per germline, CDR1 MDHEN and CDR2 SYDVKM. The CDR3 sequence is 13 residues long. The CDR3 here is CASSAARGNEQFF. The CDR3 nucleotides are TGTGCCAGCAGTGCCGCTAGGGGCAATGAGCAGTTCTTC. The full variable domain, rest sourced from reference TRBV28 and TRBJ2-1, is DVKVTQSSRYLVKRTGEKVFLECVQDMDHENMFWYRQDPGLGLRLIYFSYDVKMKEKGDIPEGYSVSREKKERFSLILESASTNQTSMYLCASSAARGNEQFFGPGTRLTVL.

As for this clone: Compared with germline, one end of the junction differs, possibly owing to a read error. The chain uses TRBV19 and TRBJ2-1, with 10 bases that match TRBD2. Germline V gene sequence: CDR1 LNHDA, CDR2 SQIVND (reference sequence). This CDR3 is 15 amino acids long. CDR3 amino acids: CASTPLAGGHNEQFF. CDR3 nucleotides: TGTGCTAGTACCCCCTTAGCGGGGGGTCACAATGAGCAGTTCTTC.

The CDR3 region is CASSVSGQRTEAFF. The CDR3 DNA reads as TGTGCCAGCAGCGTATCGGGACAGCGCACTGAAGCTTTCTTT. The J gene is TRBJ1-1, the V gene TRBV9; 7 nucleotides line up with TRBD1. The germline V gene has CDR1 SGDLS and CDR2 YYNGEE. J gave up 4 bases and V 1 base, and 4 bases lay outside the gene matches. This CDR3 comprises 14 residues.

This clone was detected only once. The chain links TRBV4-2 to TRBJ2-7; 9 bases are shared with TRBD2. V was clipped by 1 base and J by 2 bases; unmatched bases: 3. The germline gives CDR1 LGHNA, CDR2 YNFKEQ. The CDR3 loop spans 15 amino acids. The CDR3 sequence is CASSQGLAGTYEQYF. The DNA for the CDR3 is TGTGCCAGCAGCCAAGGGCTAGCGGGGACCTACGAGCAGTACTTC.

This clone came up once. V and J are TRBV28 and TRBJ2-7, with no clear D. Trimming left V 5 bases short and J 2 bases short, with 7 bases between. CDR1 MDHEN and CDR2 SYDVKM come from the germline V gene. This CDR3 is 12 amino acids long. CDR3 residues: CASSGQPYEQYF. The CDR3 DNA is TGTGCCAGCAGTGGGCAGCCCTACGAGCAGTACTTC. Filled out from reference TRBV28 and TRBJ2-7, the complete variable domain reads DVKVTQSSRYLVKRTGEKVFLECVQDMDHENMFWYRQDPGLGLRLIYFSYDVKMKEKGDIPEGYSVSREKKERFSLILESASTNQTSMYLCASSGQPYEQYFGPGTRLTVT.

The chain links TRBV9 to TRBJ2-2, with D tentatively TRBD1 (6 bases). This CDR3 has 16 amino acids. Trimming removed 0 bases at V and 2 bases at J, with 11 bases between. Germline V CDR1 and CDR2: SGDLS, YYNGEE. The DNA for the CDR3 is TGTGCCAGCAGCGTAGGACCAGGGGCAAACACCGGGGAGCTGTTTTTT. Translation: CASSVGPGANTGELFF.

The chain employs TRBV19 and TRBJ2-7, with TRBD2 identical over 7 bases. V trimming: 6 bases; J trimming: 7 bases; junction bases outside the gene matches: 12. CDR1 and CDR2 (germline): LNHDA, SQIVND (reference sequence). The CDR3 covers 14 residues. Here the CDR3 DNA reads TGTGCCAGTAGCCGGATGCCGGGAGGCACGGAGCAGTACTTC. Translated, it gives CASSRMPGGTEQYF.

The chain has TRBV9 and TRBJ1-3, with a weak D call TRBD1 (6 bases). CDR1 is SGDLS and CDR2 is YYNGEE in the germline V gene. The CDR3 has 16 residues. The V end was cut by 3 bases, the J end by 0 bases, with 13 bases between. For the CDR3, the DNA is TGTGCCAGCAGCGCACGGACAGACACCTCTGGAAACACCATATATTTT. Residues: CASSARTDTSGNTIYF.

DNA of the CDR3: TGTGCCAGCAAGGTCGGGGGGCCCTACGAGCAGTACTTC. Protein: CASKVGGPYEQYF. The rearrangement uses TRBV28 and TRBJ2-7; maybe TRBD2 (7 bases). The CDR3 spans 13 residues. Trimming removed 7 bases at V and 2 bases at J, with 12 bases between. CDR1 and CDR2 from the germline V gene are MDHEN and SYDVKM.

The gene calls are TRBV28 and TRBJ2-7, with 9 bases matching TRBD1. J lost 4 bases, V lost 4 bases, and 11 bases had no gene match. Per the germline V gene, CDR1 is MDHEN and CDR2 is SYDVKM. The CDR3 is 16 amino acids. Here the CDR3 reads CASSYTSGTGFYEQYF. For the CDR3, the DNA is TGTGCCAGCAGTTATACCTCCGGGACAGGGTTTTACGAGCAGTACTTC.

This clone was detected once. J is TRBJ2-7 and V is TRBV30; 7 bases are shared with TRBD2. The V and J ends lost 2 bases and 1 base, in that order; junction bases with no gene match: 14. Germline V CDR1 and CDR2: GTSNPN, SVGIG (reference sequence). The CDR3 is made up of 17 amino acids. CDR3 DNA sequence: TGTGCCTGGAGTTCCCCCCCAGGGACTACGCCTTCCTACGAGCAGTACTTC. Translation gives CAWSSPPGTTPSYEQYF.

This chain links TRBV7-2 with TRBJ1-2; TRBD1 matches 8 bases. The germline gives CDR1 SGHTA, CDR2 FQGNSA. The J segment lost 2 bases and the V segment lost 5 bases, leaving 4 bases of the junction unmatched. This CDR3 is built from 14 residues. The CDR3 loop reads CASSPRTGNYGYTF. CDR3 nucleotides: TGTGCCAGCAGCCCCCGGACAGGGAACTATGGCTACACCTTC. Using reference TRBV7-2 and TRBJ1-2 for the parts outside the CDR3, the full variable domain is GAGVSQSPSNKVTEKGKDVELRCDPISGHTALYWYRQSLGQGLEFLIYFQGNSAPDKSGLPSDRFSAERTGGSVSTLTIQRTQQEDSAVYLCASSPRTGNYGYTFGSGTRLTVV.

The chain is built from TRBV27 and TRBJ2-2; D remains unclear. Germline CDR1 reads MNHEY; CDR2 reads SMNVEV (reference sequence). Trimming cost V 3 bases and J 4 bases, with 12 bases left between them. The CDR3 sequence is 15 residues long. The CDR3 protein is CASSFPSGGTGELFF. The CDR3, as DNA: TGTGCCAGCAGTTTCCCTTCCGGTGGCACCGGGGAGCTGTTTTTT.

A remark on this clone: The same CDR3 also results from other DNA sequences found in this sample. V usage is TRBV3-1 (or the pseudogene TRBV3-2) and J usage is TRBJ1-5, with a tentative D call TRBD1 (5 bases). Per germline, CDR1 LGHDT and CDR2 YNNKEL (reference sequence). The CDR3 totals 13 residues. V was trimmed by 3 bases and J by 6 bases, leaving 9 bases between them. The CDR3 protein is CASSQGGGQPQHF. The CDR3 region has the DNA TGTGCCAGCAGCCAGGGCGGGGGTCAGCCCCAGCATTTT.

The chain employs TRBV29-1 and TRBJ2-7; TRBD1 might be the D (6 bases). The CDR3 is made up of 14 amino acids. V was clipped by 6 bases and J by 1 base, with 16 bases between them. Germline values: CDR1 SQVTM, CDR2 ANQGSEA. This chain's CDR3 is CSVTYLGTSYEQYF. The CDR3 nucleotides are TGCAGCGTCACTTACTTAGGGACATCCTACGAGCAGTACTTC.

The V and J genes are TRBV27 and TRBJ1-3; D ambiguous. The V gene's germline CDR1 is MNHEY and CDR2 SMNVEV (reference sequence). The germline V and J ends were trimmed by 8 bases and 0 bases, with 5 bases remaining between them. This CDR3 contains 12 residues. In DNA, the CDR3 is TGTGCCAGCCGTAGCTCTGGAAACACCATATATTTT. Protein product: CASRSSGNTIYF.

This rearrangement joins TRBV5-5 to TRBJ1-1; no clear D gene. From germline, CDR1 is SGHKS and CDR2 YYEKEE (reference sequence). The CDR3 runs 13 residues. With 4 bases removed from V and 1 base from J, the gap between germline ends came to 8 bases. The CDR3 DNA reads TGTGCCAGCAGCGCTGGCGGGAACACTGAAGCTTTCTTT. Encoded protein: CASSAGGNTEAFF.

This clone was counted once. The genes are TRBV4-1 and TRBJ1-2; 12 bases map to TRBD1. There are 16 residues in the CDR3. J lost 5 bases, V lost 1 base, and 5 bases had no gene match. Per germline, CDR1 MGHRA and CDR2 YSYEKL. CDR3 coding DNA: TGCGCCAGCAGCCAAGGGGACAGGGGGCCTTTATATGGCTACACCTTC. Its translation is CASSQGDRGPLYGYTF.

Regarding this clone: The junction does not match germline at one end; this may be a read error. Additional DNA sequences in this sample encode the identical CDR3. The chain links TRBV7-9 to TRBJ2-1; 11 bases fit TRBD2. CDR1 is SEHNR, CDR2 FQNEAQ, per germline (reference sequence). The CDR3 has 13 amino acids. Written as DNA, the CDR3 is TGTGCCAGCAGCCTAGCGGGGGGTAATGAGCAGTTCTTC. Amino acid sequence: CASSLAGGNEQFF.

The J gene is TRBJ2-6, the V gene TRBV3-1 (or the pseudogene TRBV3-2); 8 positions agree with TRBD1. There are 17 residues in the CDR3. The V gene's germline CDR1 is LGHDT and CDR2 YNNKEL (reference sequence). The V segment lost 4 bases and the J segment 1 base; nucleotides outside the gene matches: 6. The CDR3 DNA follows: TGTGCCAGCAGCCGGGGACAGGCTCCGTCTGGGGCCAACGTCCTGACTTTC. Encoded protein: CASSRGQAPSGANVLTF.

The rearrangement links TRBV5-1 to TRBJ1-1; 8 nucleotides line up with TRBD1. CDR1 and CDR2 from the germline V gene are SGHRS and YFSETQ. CDR3 length: 14 residues. V trimming: 2 bases; J trimming: 4 bases; junction bases outside the gene matches: 4. This CDR3 reads CASSFSGTGTEAFF. CDR3 nucleotides: TGCGCCAGCAGCTTTTCCGGGACAGGCACTGAAGCTTTCTTT.

The chain carries TRBV14 and TRBJ1-6, with D perhaps TRBD1 (6 bases). Trimming left V 1 base short and J 5 bases short, with 24 bases between. The CDR3 sequence is 20 residues long. Germline V CDR1 and CDR2: SGHDN, FVKESK. CDR3 nucleotides: TGTGCCAGCAGCCAAGGCCGAACCGGGACACTATTCTTTCATAATTCACCCCTCCACTTT. This codes for CASSQGRTGTLFFHNSPLHF. Combining the CDR3 with reference TRBV14 and TRBJ1-6 gives the whole variable domain EAGVTQFPSHSVIEKGQTVTLRCDPISGHDNLYWYRRVMGKEIKFLLHFVKESKQDESGMPNNRFLAERTGGTYSTLKVQPAELEDSGVYFCASSQGRTGTLFFHNSPLHFGNGTRLTVT.

V is TRBV4-1 and J is TRBJ2-7; 11 positions match TRBD1. The CDR3 contains 15 residues. Losses at the gene ends were 1 base for V and 2 bases for J; bases not matched to a gene: 1. CDR1 is MGHRA, CDR2 YSYEKL, per germline. CDR3 in DNA: TGCGCCAGCAGCCAAGCGGGACAGGGGGCCTACGAGCAGTACTTC. It is translated as CASSQAGQGAYEQYF.

The chain couples TRBV2 to TRBJ1-5; 11 bases align to TRBD1. Trimming cost V 8 bases and J 4 bases; bases outside gene matches: 4. The CDR3 runs to 14 residues. Germline V lookup: CDR1 SNHLY, CDR2 FYNNEI. The CDR3 here is CASAGTGGNQPQHF. CDR3 DNA: TGTGCCAGCGCCGGGACAGGGGGTAATCAGCCCCAGCATTTT.